Each of the 22 T cell receptor beta chains below was sequenced from the same sample in a study of response to subunit inactivated influenza vaccine. From the RT-PCR reads, TCRdb called clonotypes with MiXCR, one entry per CDR3 protein. The sample lists about 300,000 distinct CDR3 sequences; about 20% were seen once. Sequencing was performed on PBMCs from blood, taken approximately 20 months after vaccination. All receptors come from a man between 50 and 75 years old who received an inactivated influenza vaccine.

J is TRBJ2-7 and V is TRBV3-1; 8 positions agree with TRBD1. Trimming at V came to 0 bases and at J to 4 bases, leaving 17 bases not matched to a gene. This CDR3 contains 19 residues. Germline values: CDR1 LGHDT, CDR2 YNNKEL (reference sequence). The CDR3 region is CASSQDFSKDRGQLYEQYF. The CDR3 DNA follows: TGTGCCAGCAGCCAAGATTTTTCCAAAGACAGGGGACAACTTTACGAGCAGTACTTC.

This rearrangement joins TRBV20-1 to TRBJ2-7, with 10 positions matching TRBD2. Germline assignment: CDR1 DFQATT and CDR2 SNEGSKA (reference sequence). This CDR3 region has 15 residues. The ends lost 5 bases at V and 4 bases at J; junction bases unmatched: 11. In DNA, the CDR3 is TGCAGTGCTTCCTTCGGGACTAGCGCGTCTTACGAGCAGTACTTC. Translated, it gives CSASFGTSASYEQYF.

This clonotype was recorded at least ten times. The chain recombines TRBV7-2 with TRBJ2-1; either TRBD1 or TRBD2 may supply D (5 bases each). V was shortened by 5 bases and J by 3 bases, with 14 bases between the two germline ends. Germline-derived CDR1 and CDR2 are SGHTA and FQGNSA. The CDR3 runs to 15 residues. CDR3 sequence: CASSPKGTVYNEQFF. In DNA, the CDR3 is TGTGCCAGCAGCCCAAAAGGGACCGTCTACAATGAGCAGTTCTTC.

This chain uses TRBV5-5 with TRBJ2-2; tentatively, D is TRBD1 or TRBD2 (5 bases each). The V and J ends lost 4 bases and 5 bases respectively, with 18 bases between them. CDR1 and CDR2 (germline): SGHKS, YYEKEE (reference sequence). The CDR3 length is 16 residues. In DNA, the CDR3 is TGTGCCAGCAGCGACGACCTCGGGACGGTTACCGGGGAGCTGTTTTTT. Protein sequence: CASSDDLGTVTGELFF.

The table lists this clonotype with a few counts. The J gene is TRBJ1-4, the V gene TRBV6-4; D unclear. V was trimmed by 10 bases and J by 11 bases, leaving 11 bases between them. CDR1 MRHNA and CDR2 SNTAGT come from the germline V gene. The CDR3 totals 10 residues. The CDR3 spells CATAGKKLFF. For the CDR3, the DNA is TGTGCCACCGCCGGGAAGAAACTGTTTTTT.

This clonotype has a handful of counts. This chain joins TRBV20-1 and TRBJ2-1; 9 bases align to TRBD1. Trimming removed 2 bases from V and 3 bases from J; junction bases left unmatched: 11. Germline V gene lookup returns CDR1 DFQATT and CDR2 SNEGSKA (reference sequence). The CDR3 is made up of 17 amino acids. The chain's CDR3 is CSARKLYRGRYYNEQFF. The CDR3 DNA is TGCAGTGCTAGAAAACTGTACAGGGGGCGCTACTACAATGAGCAGTTCTTC.

This clonotype was found a few times. The chain combines TRBV19 with TRBJ1-1; D perhaps matches TRBD1 (6 bases). V was clipped by 5 bases and J by 0 bases, with 19 bases between them. CDR3 length: 17 residues. CDR1 is LNHDA, CDR2 SQIVND, per germline (reference sequence). The DNA of the CDR3 is TGTGCCAGTAGTCGCCTCGGGGGGACATACATGAACACTGAAGCTTTCTTT. This translates into CASSRLGGTYMNTEAFF. The whole variable domain, filled in from reference TRBV19 and TRBJ1-1, reads DGGITQSPKYLFRKEGQNVTLSCEQNLNHDAMYWYRQDPGQGLRLIYYSQIVNDFQKGDIAEGYSVSREKKESFPLTVTSAQKNPTAFYLCASSRLGGTYMNTEAFFGQGTRLTVV.

V usage is TRBV5-1 and J usage is TRBJ2-7; D is undetermined. Germline V gives CDR1 SGHRS, CDR2 YFSETQ. The CDR3 consists of 13 residues. V lost 2 bases and J 6 bases, leaving 12 bases between the germline ends. The CDR3 nucleotides are TGCGCCAGCAGCTTAAGGTCCTTTTCCGAGCAGTACTTC. Translating gives CASSLRSFSEQYF. The variable domain in full, with the rest retrieved from reference TRBV5-1 and TRBJ2-7, is KAGVTQTPRYLIKTRGQQVTLSCSPISGHRSVSWYQQTPGQGLQFLFEYFSETQRNKGNFPGRFSGRQFSNSRSEMNVSTLELGDSALYLCASSLRSFSEQYFGPGTRLTVT.

In nucleotides, the CDR3 is TGCAGTGCTAGAGATCCTGGTCGCGGGCCGAGCACCGGGGAGCTGTTTTTT. The encoded protein is CSARDPGRGPSTGELFF. V gene TRBV20-1 combines with J gene TRBJ2-2; a possible D gene is TRBD2 (5 bases). The CDR3 covers 17 residues. V lost 0 bases and J lost 4, with 18 bases in between. Germline values: CDR1 DFQATT, CDR2 SNEGSKA (reference sequence).

The rearrangement links TRBV6-2 or TRBV6-3 to TRBJ2-7, with 11 positions matching TRBD1. The V and J ends lost 7 bases and 2 bases, in that order; junction bases with no gene match: 4. Germline CDR1 MNHEY, CDR2 SVGEGT. CDR3 size: 14 residues. Here the CDR3 reads CASTRTGGPYEQYF. CDR3 sequence (DNA): TGTGCCAGCACCCGGACAGGGGGCCCCTACGAGCAGTACTTC.

The J gene is TRBJ2-7, the V gene TRBV5-1; 7 bases match TRBD1. The length of the CDR3 is 15 residues. Trimming cost V 4 bases and J 3 bases; bases outside gene matches: 10. CDR1 and CDR2 (germline): SGHRS, YFSETQ. CDR3 amino acids: CASSTTGVSLYEQYF. In DNA form, the CDR3 reads TGCGCCAGCAGCACCACAGGGGTCTCCCTCTACGAGCAGTACTTC.

This chain uses TRBV27 with TRBJ1-5; D is perhaps TRBD1 (6 bases). In germline, CDR1 is MNHEY, CDR2 SMNVEV (reference sequence). Trimming took 3 bases from V and 2 from J, leaving 11 bases between them. The CDR3 contains 15 residues. CDR3 nucleotides: TGTGCCAGCAGTTTTACGGCAGGGGGCAATCAGCCCCAGCATTTT. This gives the protein CASSFTAGGNQPQHF.

About this clonotype itself: This may be a read error, as it is one base from a much larger clone. V is TRBV4-2 and J is TRBJ2-1; 11 nucleotides agree with TRBD1. Germline assignment: CDR1 LGHNA and CDR2 YNFKEQ. V shed 4 bases, J shed 15 bases, and the junction held 5 bases outside the gene matches. CDR3 length: 12 residues. The CDR3 DNA is TGTGCCAGCAGCCTTGGGACAGGGGGTCCGTTCTTC. It is translated as CASSLGTGGPFF.

The V gene is TRBV12-3 or TRBV12-4, the J gene TRBJ1-3; D call uncertain. This CDR3 has 15 amino acids. Between the trimmed V and J ends, which lost 5 bases and 0 bases, there was a span of 11 bases. The CDR3 sequence: CASSTPGSSGNTIYF. In DNA form, the CDR3 reads TGTGCCAGCAGTACCCCCGGCAGCTCTGGAAACACCATATATTTT.

V is TRBV4-3 and J is TRBJ2-7, with D uncertain. Germline-derived CDR1 and CDR2 are LGHNA and YSLEER. The V and J ends lost 4 bases and 2 bases respectively, with 12 bases between them. This CDR3 is 14 amino acids long. The CDR3 nucleotides are TGCGCCAGCAGCCGAGACCCAGGCCCCTACGAGCAGTACTTC. It encodes CASSRDPGPYEQYF.

This sequence joins TRBV7-8 and TRBJ1-2; D not resolved. The CDR3 extends over 15 amino acids. In germline, CDR1 is SGHVS, CDR2 FQNEAQ. Trimming removed 2 bases from V and 4 bases from J, with 14 bases in between. The CDR3 DNA reads TGTGCCAGCAGCTTACTTTGGAGTCCTCGCTATGGCTACACCTTC. Its protein is CASSLLWSPRYGYTF.

This clonotype was seen a handful of times. The V call is TRBV3-1, the J call TRBJ2-7, with 9 bases that match TRBD1. Germline-derived CDR1 and CDR2 are LGHDT and YNNKEL (reference sequence). The V gene end was trimmed by 6 bases and the J gene end by 6 bases; junction bases not matched to a gene: 9. This CDR3 region has 14 residues. CDR3 in DNA: TGTGCCAGCAGTTTTGGGACAGGGTTTAGCGAGCAGTACTTC. Translation: CASSFGTGFSEQYF.

The chain combines TRBV12-3 or TRBV12-4 with TRBJ1-4; D gene unclear. The CDR3 covers 15 residues. Trimming left V 3 bases short and J 6 bases short, with 14 bases between. The CDR3 DNA sequence: TGTGCCAGCAGTTTCCCTTCCGGGAGACATGAAAAACTGTTTTTT. Its translation is CASSFPSGRHEKLFF.

The V gene is TRBV5-1, the J gene TRBJ2-7, with D hard to call. Germline V gene lookup returns CDR1 SGHRS and CDR2 YFSETQ. There are 15 residues in the CDR3. V dropped 0 bases and J dropped 4 bases, with 14 bases sitting between them. The CDR3 loop is CASSLVPSKGYEQYF. CDR3 DNA sequence: TGCGCCAGCAGCTTGGTCCCCTCCAAGGGTTACGAGCAGTACTTC.

This clonotype was found many times. The chain is built from TRBV14 and TRBJ1-3; 8 bases align to TRBD1. Germline CDR1 is SGHDN and CDR2 is FVKESK. V gave up 4 bases and J gave up 0 bases; unmatched junction bases: 5. There are 16 residues in the CDR3. CDR3 nucleotides: TGTGCCAGCAGCCGGATTACAGGGGGCTCTGGAAACACCATATATTTT. As protein: CASSRITGGSGNTIYF.

This clonotype has only a few counts. V usage is TRBV19 and J usage is TRBJ1-1, with TRBD1 identical over 7 bases. V gave up 3 bases and J gave up 5 bases; unmatched junction bases: 6. The V gene's germline CDR1 is LNHDA and CDR2 SQIVND (reference sequence). This CDR3 is 14 amino acids long. This CDR3 is CASSIEGARTEAFF. The CDR3 DNA reads as TGTGCCAGTAGTATCGAGGGGGCGAGGACTGAAGCTTTCTTT. Full variable domain (rest looked up from reference TRBV19 and TRBJ1-1): DGGITQSPKYLFRKEGQNVTLSCEQNLNHDAMYWYRQDPGQGLRLIYYSQIVNDFQKGDIAEGYSVSREKKESFPLTVTSAQKNPTAFYLCASSIEGARTEAFFGQGTRLTVV.

This clonotype was recorded a few times. V and J are TRBV5-1 and TRBJ1-4, with unresolved D. The germline V gene encodes CDR1 SGHRS and CDR2 YFSETQ. The V end lost 4 bases, the J end lost 0 bases, and 7 bases lay between the germline ends. This CDR3 has 14 amino acids. The CDR3 region has the DNA TGCGCCAGCAGCAAGGATACAACTAATGAAAAACTGTTTTTT. This translates into CASSKDTTNEKLFF.